This T cell receptor beta chain was captured in a study of CD4 T cell repertoires in COVID-19. TCRdb keeps only in-frame clones here, not all; method: immunoSEQ multiplex PCR. The table records 23,000 or so clones, around 86% of them present only once. The memory T cells were sequenced right after ex vivo isolation, without culture. This CDR3 is built from 15 residues. CDR1 is PRHDT, CDR2 FYEKMQ, per germline (reference sequence). The clonotype was recovered from a human donor who had COVID-19. This sequence joins TRBV13 and TRBJ2-5; TRBD2 matches at 8 bases. The J call is in doubt because the DNA end fits TRBJ2-7 better. The source material was central memory CD4+ T cells from blood, sampled before the COVID-19 pandemic. The CDR3, as DNA: TGTGCCAGCAGCCCCAGCGGTAGCGGGACGGACGAGCAGTACTTC. Protein: CASSPSGSGTDEQYF.